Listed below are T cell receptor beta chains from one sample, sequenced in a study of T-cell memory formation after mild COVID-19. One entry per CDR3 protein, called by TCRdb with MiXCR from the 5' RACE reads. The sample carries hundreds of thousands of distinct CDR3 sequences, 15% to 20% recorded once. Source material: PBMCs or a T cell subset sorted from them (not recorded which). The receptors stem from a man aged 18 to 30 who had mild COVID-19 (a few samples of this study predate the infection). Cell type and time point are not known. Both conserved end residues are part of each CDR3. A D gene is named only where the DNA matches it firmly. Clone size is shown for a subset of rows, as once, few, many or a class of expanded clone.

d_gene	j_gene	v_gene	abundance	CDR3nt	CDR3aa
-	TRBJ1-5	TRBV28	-	TGTGCCAGCAGTTTATCTCCCTCCAGTCAGCCCCAGCATTTT	CASSLSPSSQPQHF
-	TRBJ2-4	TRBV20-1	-	TGCAGTGCTTGTGACACTGTAATGGCCAAAAACATTCAGTACTTC	CSACDTVMAKNIQYF
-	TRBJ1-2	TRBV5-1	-	TGCGCCAGCAGCTTGGGTCAGTTTAACTATGGCTACACCTTC	CASSLGQFNYGYTF
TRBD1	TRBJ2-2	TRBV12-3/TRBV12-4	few	TGTGCCAGCAGTTTTCGAGGGGGCCAGACCGGGGAGCTGTTTTTT	CASSFRGGQTGELFF
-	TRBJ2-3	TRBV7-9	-	TGTGCCAGCAGCTTTTTTGATACGCAGTATTTT	CASSFFDTQYF
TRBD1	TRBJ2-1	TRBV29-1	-	TGCAGCGTCGGACAGGGAGGTACTGAGCAGTTCTTC	CSVGQGGTEQFF
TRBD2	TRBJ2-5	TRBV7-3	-	TGTGCCAGCAGCCTGGGACTAGCGGTCCAAGAGACCCAGTACTTC	CASSLGLAVQETQYF
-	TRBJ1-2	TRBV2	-	TGTGCCAGCAGTGGAACCGAGACAAGGAACTATGGCTACACCTTC	CASSGTETRNYGYTF
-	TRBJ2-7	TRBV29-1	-	TGCAGCGTCGCAGGCGGTCCCTACGAGCAGTACTTC	CSVAGGPYEQYF
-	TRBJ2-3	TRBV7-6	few	TGTGCCAGCAGCTTATGGCAGAGTACGCAGTATTTT	CASSLWQSTQYF
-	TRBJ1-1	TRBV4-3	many	TGCGCCAGCAGCCAGACACTCAGCCCCACTGAAGCTTTCTTT	CASSQTLSPTEAFF
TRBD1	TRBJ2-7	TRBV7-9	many	TGTGCCAGCAGCCGGACAGGGCCTACCTACGAGCAGTACTTC	CASSRTGPTYEQYF
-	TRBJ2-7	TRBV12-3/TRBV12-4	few	TGTGCCAGCAGTTCCCAGGGGACGCAGTACTTC	CASSSQGTQYF
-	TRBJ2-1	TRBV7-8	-	TGTGCCAGCAGCTTAGTAGAATACAATGAGCAGTTCTTC	CASSLVEYNEQFF
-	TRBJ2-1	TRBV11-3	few	TGTGCCAGCAGCCCAGGGCAGGGGTCCCACAATGAGCAGTTCTTC	CASSPGQGSHNEQFF
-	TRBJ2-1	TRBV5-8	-	TGTGCCAGCAGCTTGGGGGCGGACAATGAGCAGTTCTTC	CASSLGADNEQFF
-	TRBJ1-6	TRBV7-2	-	TGTGCCAGCAGCTTTCGTCAGGATGGGTCACCCCTCCACTTT	CASSFRQDGSPLHF
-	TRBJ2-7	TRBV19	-	TGTGCCAGTAGCCCCGCGGGATCCGAGCAGTACTTC	CASSPAGSEQYF
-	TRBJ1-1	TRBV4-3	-	TGCGCCAGCAGCCGGTCGACAGGACTGAACACTGAAGCTTTCTTT	CASSRSTGLNTEAFF
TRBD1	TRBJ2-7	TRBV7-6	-	TGTGCCAGCAGCTTATATTCGGGGACAGGGGGCAACGAGCAGTACTTC	CASSLYSGTGGNEQYF